The 25 T cell receptor beta chains listed next were all sequenced from one sample in a study of graft-versus-host responses after intestinal transplantation. Profiling relied on immunoSEQ multiplex PCR, and the TCRdb table lists in-frame clones only, not all of them. The repertoire consists of 20,000 to 30,000 clones, with roughly 82% occurring once and the leading ten covering roughly 0.65%. Antigens of these TCRs are unknown. Sequenced here: unstimulated CD4+ T cells sorted from spleen or lymph node cells, sampled before intestinal transplant. Source of these receptors: a human donor who received an intestinal transplant.

The rearrangement links TRBV7-4 to TRBJ2-2, with 8 bases lining up with TRBD1. The germline V gene encodes CDR1 SGHVT and CDR2 SQSDAQ. The CDR3 runs 13 residues. V lost 3 bases, J lost 7 bases, and 1 base stayed unmatched. CDR3 amino acids: CASSFTGGGELFF. The CDR3 DNA follows: TGTGCCAGCAGCTTCACAGGGGGCGGGGAGCTGTTTTTT.

V usage is TRBV6-1 and J usage is TRBJ2-5, with D tentatively TRBD2 (5 bases). The ends were cut back, 4 bases at V and 0 bases at J, with 12 bases in the middle. The CDR3 length is 15 residues. Germline V CDR1 and CDR2: MNHNS, SASEGT. CDR3 in DNA: TGTGCCAGCAGTGGCGGTCGCGGGTACCAAGAGACCCAGTACTTC. It is translated as CASSGGRGYQETQYF.

The V and J genes are TRBV11-2 and TRBJ2-7, with a tentative D call TRBD2 (6 bases). The V and J ends lost 1 base and 10 bases respectively, with 14 bases between them. The CDR3 spans 13 residues. Germline CDR1 is SGHAT and CDR2 is FQNNGV. CDR3 protein: CASSLGLLAAQYF. Written as DNA, the CDR3 is TGTGCCAGCAGCTTAGGACTCTTAGCGGCTCAGTACTTC.

In this sample, this clone turned up once. The chain has TRBV9 and TRBJ1-4; D remains ambiguous. The germline CDR1 and CDR2 sequences are SGDLS and YYNGEE. V was pared by 0 bases and J by 4 bases, with 4 bases between. The CDR3 consists of 13 residues. In DNA, the CDR3 is TGTGCCAGCAGCGTAGGGGGTAATGAAAAACTGTTTTTT. It encodes CASSVGGNEKLFF.

The rearrangement joins TRBV28 to TRBJ1-2; TRBD1 aligns across 7 bases. V lost 6 bases to trimming and J lost 1 base; unmatched junction nucleotides: 5. Germline-derived CDR1 and CDR2 are MDHEN and SYDVKM. This CDR3 region has 14 residues. CDR3 in DNA: TGTGCCAGCAGATGGGACAGCCGTAACTATGGCTACACCTTC. Amino acids: CASRWDSRNYGYTF.

This clone came up a few times. The rearrangement links TRBV10-1 to TRBJ2-2, with TRBD2 as a possible D gene (5 bases). This CDR3 region has 15 residues. Germline assignment: CDR1 WNHNN and CDR2 SYGVQD (reference sequence). Trimming removed 3 bases from V and 0 bases from J, with 8 bases in between. Here the CDR3 DNA reads TGCGCCAGCAGTGACCCACTAGCGAACACCGGGGAGCTGTTTTTT. Its translation: CASSDPLANTGELFF.

The chain is built from TRBV30 and TRBJ2-1; D gene unclear. CDR3 length equals 12 residues. The germline V gene encodes CDR1 GTSNPN and CDR2 SVGIG (reference sequence). The V and J ends lost 2 bases and 7 bases respectively, with 9 bases between them. Here the CDR3 DNA reads TGTGCCTGGAGTATACGTGGGAATGAGCAGTTCTTC. Its protein is CAWSIRGNEQFF.

CDR3 region: CASSPDRIEQYF. The DNA of the CDR3 is TGTGCCAGCAGCCCCGACAGGATCGAGCAGTACTTC. The chain links TRBV7-3 to TRBJ2-7, with D possibly being TRBD1 (6 bases). The CDR3 length is 12 residues. Trimming left V 5 bases short and J 6 bases short, with 11 bases between. Germline values: CDR1 SGHTA, CDR2 FQGTGA.

This clone was picked up one time. The chain links TRBV4-2 to TRBJ2-2; D call uncertain. Trimming pared 0 bases from V and 4 bases from J, leaving 15 bases between. Per germline, CDR1 LGHNA and CDR2 YNFKEQ. The CDR3 is made up of 17 amino acids. CDR3 amino acids: CASSQEEVLFFTGELFF. The CDR3, as DNA: TGTGCCAGCAGCCAAGAAGAGGTGTTATTTTTCACCGGGGAGCTGTTTTTT.

The chain has TRBV5-4 and TRBJ2-2; D not certain. CDR1 is SGHNT and CDR2 is YYREEE in the germline V gene (reference sequence). This CDR3 spans 12 amino acids. V lost 1 base to trimming and J lost 3 bases, with 1 base between them. The CDR3 reads CASSLHTGELFF. In DNA, the CDR3 is TGTGCCAGCAGCTTGCACACCGGGGAGCTGTTTTTT.

This clone has a handful of counts. The chain couples TRBV5-4 to TRBJ2-1; D perhaps matches TRBD1 (7 bases). CDR3 length equals 16 residues. Looked up from germline, CDR1 is SGHNT and CDR2 is YYREEE (reference sequence). The V end lost 2 bases, the J end lost 0 bases, and 12 bases lay between the germline ends. CDR3 in amino acids: CASSFGGDSSYNEQFF. The CDR3 DNA reads TGTGCCAGCAGCTTCGGCGGGGACAGCTCCTACAATGAGCAGTTCTTC.

The chain carries TRBV19 and TRBJ2-3; D perhaps matches TRBD2 (7 bases). The CDR3 covers 13 residues. Germline CDR1 LNHDA, CDR2 SQIVND (reference sequence). The germline V and J ends were trimmed by 7 bases and 3 bases, with 11 bases remaining between them. CDR3 in DNA: TGTGCCAGTAACGGGGGGCTTACAGATACGCAGTATTTT. It encodes CASNGGLTDTQYF.

The chain uses TRBV4-1 and TRBJ2-7; 8 nucleotides match TRBD1. CDR3 length: 18 residues. The J segment lost 2 bases and the V segment lost 2 bases, leaving 14 bases of the junction unmatched. The germline gives CDR1 MGHRA, CDR2 YSYEKL. CDR3 sequence (DNA): TGCGCCAGCAGCCAACAAGGACTTGACAGGGGACGCACCTACGAGCAGTACTTC. Translation: CASSQQGLDRGRTYEQYF.

This clone was counted only a few times. This chain joins TRBV5-1 and TRBJ1-3, with a weak D call TRBD1 (6 bases). Germline loops: CDR1 SGHRS, CDR2 YFSETQ. The V end was cut by 2 bases, the J end by 4 bases, with 10 bases between. The CDR3 is 14 amino acids. The CDR3 sequence is CASSFSGAGNTIYF. CDR3 in DNA: TGCGCCAGCAGCTTTTCAGGGGCCGGAAACACCATATATTTT.

V is TRBV14 and J is TRBJ2-1; 8 bases agree with TRBD2. Germline values: CDR1 SGHDN, CDR2 FVKESK. The CDR3 is made up of 14 amino acids. J lost 2 bases, V lost 3 bases, and 0 bases had no gene match. The CDR3: CASSQGLAYNEQFF. The DNA of the CDR3 is TGTGCCAGCAGCCAGGGACTAGCCTACAATGAGCAGTTCTTC.

This clone is a singleton in its sample. The gene calls are TRBV5-1 and TRBJ2-3; the match to TRBD1 covers 9 bases. The CDR3 totals 13 residues. Germline CDR1 is SGHRS and CDR2 is YFSETQ. The V gene end was trimmed by 3 bases and the J gene end by 4 bases; junction bases not matched to a gene: 0. The CDR3 sequence is CASSWTGADTQYF. In DNA form, the CDR3 reads TGCGCCAGCAGCTGGACAGGGGCAGATACGCAGTATTTT.

The chain carries TRBV11-2 and TRBJ1-2; D not resolved. This CDR3 region has 13 residues. V lost 1 base, J lost 8 bases, and 11 bases lay in between. From germline, CDR1 is SGHAT and CDR2 FQNNGV. The CDR3 nucleotides read TGTGCCAGCAGCTTAGTAATCCGGGAGGGCTACACCTTC. This encodes CASSLVIREGYTF.

This rearrangement joins TRBV6-5 to TRBJ2-7; D perhaps matches TRBD2 (5 bases). Germline V lookup: CDR1 MNHEY, CDR2 SVGAGI. The CDR3 sequence is 15 residues long. Trimming shortened V by 2 bases and J by 2 bases, and 13 bases separated the two germline ends. The CDR3 DNA is TGTGCCAGCAGTTACAGCCGGGATCCTACCTACGAGCAGTACTTC. This codes for CASSYSRDPTYEQYF.

In its sample, this clone was seen a few times. The chain uses TRBV6-5 and TRBJ1-1, with 10 bases that match TRBD1. Germline V gene sequence: CDR1 MNHEY, CDR2 SVGAGI. This CDR3 is built from 15 residues. V was pared by 5 bases and J by 5 bases, with 8 bases of the junction left unmatched. The CDR3 DNA reads TGTGCCAGCAGTCGACAGGGGGCGCGGGTGACTGAAGCTTTCTTT. Its translation is CASSRQGARVTEAFF.

This sequence joins TRBV5-4 and TRBJ2-3; D is ambiguous. Per the germline V gene, CDR1 is SGHNT and CDR2 is YYREEE (reference sequence). Trimming cost V 0 bases and J 0 bases, with 5 bases left between them. This CDR3 is built from 14 residues. The CDR3 sequence is CASSLGQSTDTQYF. CDR3 nucleotide sequence: TGTGCCAGCAGCTTGGGACAAAGCACAGATACGCAGTATTTT.

The chain recombines TRBV7-3 with TRBJ2-2, with D possibly being TRBD1 (5 bases). CDR1 and CDR2 (germline): SGHTA, FQGTGA. The CDR3 is made up of 15 amino acids. With 2 bases removed from V and 1 base from J, the gap between germline ends came to 8 bases. The CDR3 DNA reads TGTGCCAGCAGCTTAGGTGACAGGAACACCGGGGAGCTGTTTTTT. Protein product: CASSLGDRNTGELFF.

In this sample, this clone turned up a few times. This sequence joins TRBV5-4 and TRBJ1-2, with TRBD1 as a possible D gene (5 bases). The germline V and J ends were trimmed by 3 bases and 0 bases, with 9 bases remaining between them. The CDR3 has 14 residues. Germline lookup yields CDR1 SGHNT and CDR2 YYREEE (reference sequence). The CDR3 spells CASSYRGANYGYTF. In nucleotides, the CDR3 is TGTGCCAGCAGCTATCGGGGGGCTAACTATGGCTACACCTTC.

The CDR3 DNA sequence: TGCGCCAGCAGCTTAGGACTAGCGGGAGGGTTCTCCTACGAGCAGTACTTC. Translation gives CASSLGLAGGFSYEQYF. V usage is TRBV5-1 and J usage is TRBJ2-7; 15 bases line up with TRBD2. There are 17 residues in the CDR3. Trimming took 2 bases from V and 0 from J; bases not matched to a gene: 3. The germline V gene has CDR1 SGHRS and CDR2 YFSETQ. Together with reference TRBV5-1 and TRBJ2-7, the CDR3 gives the full variable domain: KAGVTQTPRYLIKTRGQQVTLSCSPISGHRSVSWYQQTPGQGLQFLFEYFSETQRNKGNFPGRFSGRQFSNSRSEMNVSTLELGDSALYLCASSLGLAGGFSYEQYFGPGTRLTVT.

The chain links TRBV5-6 to TRBJ2-3; D is uncertain. Per germline, CDR1 SGHDT and CDR2 YYEEEE. The V and J ends lost 2 bases and 0 bases respectively, with 13 bases between them. The CDR3 covers 16 residues. The CDR3 here is CASSFASTSSTDTQYF. The CDR3 DNA reads TGTGCCAGCAGCTTTGCTTCGACCTCTAGCACAGATACGCAGTATTTT.

The chain is built from TRBV19 and TRBJ1-2, with TRBD1 identical over 9 bases. The junction had 17 bases not matched to a gene; V was cut back by 5 bases and J by 10 bases. Germline V CDR1 and CDR2: LNHDA, SQIVND (reference sequence). This CDR3 contains 16 residues. CDR3 sequence: CASSPGTGPPARDYTF. As DNA, the CDR3 is TGTGCCAGTAGTCCCGGGACAGGGCCCCCTGCTAGAGACTACACCTTC. The full variable domain, its missing parts supplied by reference TRBV19 and TRBJ1-2, is DGGITQSPKYLFRKEGQNVTLSCEQNLNHDAMYWYRQDPGQGLRLIYYSQIVNDFQKGDIAEGYSVSREKKESFPLTVTSAQKNPTAFYLCASSPGTGPPARDYTFGSGTRLTVV.